These 13 T cell receptor beta chains share one sample of origin, sequenced in a study of CD8+ T cells in alopecia areata. It was cDNA, reverse transcribed from extracted RNA, that served as the sequencing template. Libraries were prepared by immunoSEQ multiplex PCR; TCRdb keeps only in-frame clonotypes and omits some of them. This sample has about 110,000 clones, with approximately 59% found just once. The sample consisted of CD8+ T cells sorted from blood. The receptors shown here come from a human donor in good health.

The chain recombines TRBV7-9 with TRBJ2-1; D uncertain. The CDR3 is 13 residues long. Germline CDR1 and CDR2: SEHNR and FQNEAQ (reference sequence). V was trimmed by 8 bases and J by 4 bases, leaving 12 bases between them. The CDR3 DNA follows: TGTGCCAGCTGGGGTTGGAGTTACAATGAGCAGTTCTTC. It encodes CASWGWSYNEQFF.

This sequence joins TRBV7-2 and TRBJ2-3, with D unclear. CDR3 length: 15 residues. The germline V gene has CDR1 SGHTA and CDR2 FQGNSA. Trimming took off 3 bases at V and 2 bases at J, with 12 bases between the two ends. In nucleotides, the CDR3 is TGTGCCAGCAGCTTGGGCAGGCGGTCCACAGATACGCAGTATTTT. Translated: CASSLGRRSTDTQYF.

The chain uses TRBV27 and TRBJ2-7, with D perhaps TRBD1 (6 bases). The CDR3 runs to 16 residues. V lost 2 bases and J lost 3, with 17 bases in between. The germline V gene has CDR1 MNHEY and CDR2 SMNVEV (reference sequence). CDR3 residues: CASSLGQGYQDYEQYF. The CDR3 DNA reads as TGTGCCAGCAGTTTAGGCCAGGGGTACCAAGACTACGAGCAGTACTTC.

This sequence joins TRBV5-1 and TRBJ2-3; D remains ambiguous. CDR1 SGHRS and CDR2 YFSETQ come from the germline V gene. Trimming took 0 bases from V and 4 from J, leaving 3 bases between them. The CDR3 sequence is 12 residues long. The CDR3 sequence is CASSLGADTQYF. The CDR3 DNA is TGCGCCAGCAGCTTGGGTGCAGATACGCAGTATTTT.

This clone was detected only a few times. J is TRBJ2-7 and V is TRBV23-1, with D unclear. TRBV23-1 is an open reading frame whose function is uncertain. The CDR3 totals 17 residues. V shed 6 bases and J shed 2 bases, with 23 bases lying between them. The CDR3 here is CASSLTQISIEAYEQYF. CDR3 DNA sequence: TGCGCCAGCAGCCTTACCCAGATCAGTATCGAGGCCTACGAGCAGTACTTC.

This chain links TRBV5-1 with TRBJ2-7; 9 nucleotides match TRBD1. In germline, CDR1 is SGHRS, CDR2 YFSETQ. V shed 1 base, J shed 2 bases, and the junction held 1 base outside the gene matches. This CDR3 comprises 14 residues. The CDR3 sequence is CASSLRTGAYEQYF. CDR3 nucleotide sequence: TGCGCCAGCAGCTTGAGGACAGGGGCCTACGAGCAGTACTTC.

This clone was picked up one time. This sequence joins TRBV6-5 and TRBJ2-3; weak D call: TRBD2 (6 bases). Germline values: CDR1 MNHEY, CDR2 SVGAGI. V shed 5 bases and J shed 1 base, with 10 bases lying between them. This CDR3 region has 14 residues. CDR3 nucleotides: TGTGCCAGCAGTCAGGTAGCGGGCACAGATACGCAGTATTTT. Its translation: CASSQVAGTDTQYF.

The rearrangement links TRBV29-1 to TRBJ1-2; 12 bases are shared with TRBD1. This CDR3 is built from 16 residues. Germline loops: CDR1 SQVTM, CDR2 ANQGSEA. The junction had 6 bases not matched to a gene; V was cut back by 1 base and J by 3 bases. Written as DNA, the CDR3 is TGCAGCGTTGAAGTGCCGGGACAGGGGGCAGACTATGGCTACACCTTC. It is translated as CSVEVPGQGADYGYTF.

The chain links TRBV15 to TRBJ2-2, with 7 bases aligning to TRBD1. The CDR3 totals 17 residues. The V segment lost 0 bases and the J segment 4 bases; nucleotides outside the gene matches: 8. Germline V gene data show CDR1 as LNHNV and CDR2 as YYDKDF (reference sequence). The DNA of the CDR3 is TGTGCCACCAGCAGAGATCGCAGGGGACAGAGCACCGGGGAGCTGTTTTTT. Residues: CATSRDRRGQSTGELFF.

The chain joins TRBV7-2 to TRBJ1-5; no reliable D call. Trimming stripped 2 bases from V and 3 bases from J, with 14 bases between. CDR1 and CDR2 from the germline V gene are SGHTA and FQGNSA. There are 16 residues in the CDR3. The CDR3 reads CASSLTGWEYNQPQHF. The CDR3 DNA is TGTGCCAGCAGCTTAACGGGATGGGAGTACAATCAGCCCCAGCATTTT.

The V call is TRBV15, the J call TRBJ1-2; 11 nucleotides line up with TRBD1. The V segment lost 4 bases and the J segment 4 bases; nucleotides outside the gene matches: 5. Germline assignment: CDR1 LNHNV and CDR2 YYDKDF (reference sequence). The CDR3 has 15 residues. The CDR3 loop is CATSKGQGEAYGYTF. The CDR3, as DNA: TGTGCCACCAGCAAGGGACAGGGGGAGGCCTATGGCTACACCTTC.

V usage is TRBV29-1 and J usage is TRBJ2-1, with D maybe TRBD1 (5 bases). The V end was cut by 5 bases, the J end by 4 bases, with 18 bases between. In germline, CDR1 is SQVTM, CDR2 ANQGSEA. This CDR3 comprises 15 residues. This CDR3 is CSVFSVVRVYNEQFF. The CDR3 DNA sequence: TGCAGCGTTTTCAGCGTCGTCAGGGTTTACAATGAGCAGTTCTTC.

V and J are TRBV7-9 and TRBJ1-1, with D uncertain. CDR1 SEHNR and CDR2 FQNEAQ come from the germline V gene (reference sequence). The CDR3 runs to 13 residues. Trimming took off 5 bases at V and 1 base at J, with 8 bases between the two ends. In DNA, the CDR3 is TGTGCCAGCAGCACGACGGAGAACACTGAAGCTTTCTTT. Its translation: CASSTTENTEAFF.